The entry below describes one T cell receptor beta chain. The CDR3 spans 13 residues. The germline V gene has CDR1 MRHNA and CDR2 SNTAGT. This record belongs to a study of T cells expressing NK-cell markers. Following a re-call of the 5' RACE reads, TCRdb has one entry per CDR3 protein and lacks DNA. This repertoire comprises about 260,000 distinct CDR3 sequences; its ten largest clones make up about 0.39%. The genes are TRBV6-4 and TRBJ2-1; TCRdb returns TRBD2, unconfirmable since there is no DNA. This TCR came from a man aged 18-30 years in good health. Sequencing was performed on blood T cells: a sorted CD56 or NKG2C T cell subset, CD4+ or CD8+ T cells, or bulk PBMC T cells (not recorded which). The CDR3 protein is CASSGTSGNEQFF.